This TCR beta chain came from a study of neurological immune-mediated disorders. TCRdb itself ran the 5' RACE reads through MiXCR, one entry per CDR3 protein. The table has under 30,000 distinct CDR3 sequences, over 10% seen once; the top ten hold 16%. This clonotype was observed at least ten times. Sequencing was performed on PBMCs. This clonotype was obtained from a woman aged 40 to 49 with HTLV-1-associated myelopathy (HAM/TSP).

This CDR3 reads CSASTGLGETQYF. Written as DNA, the CDR3 is TGCAGTGCTAGCACAGGGCTCGGGGAGACCCAGTACTTC. The chain is built from TRBV20-1 and TRBJ2-5; tentative D call: TRBD1 (6 bases). Germline CDR1 and CDR2: DFQATT and SNEGSKA (reference sequence). The V gene lost 3 bases and the J gene lost 5 bases, with 13 bases spanning the gap. The CDR3 length is 13 residues.